Presented here are 32 T cell receptor beta chains from one specimen sequenced in a study of prognosis after radiotherapy for stage I lung cancer. The study amplified the TCR beta CDR3 region from genomic DNA. This amplification was carried out by two rounds of multiplex PCR. First-round PCR amplification was performed with primers specific to each TRBV and TRBJ gene. TCRdb called the multiplex PCR reads again in MiXCR, with one record for every CDR3 protein. The sample carries around 13,000 distinct CDR3 sequences, 40% to 55% recorded once. The specimen was PBMCs, collected before or after stereotactic body radiation therapy (not recorded which). The receptors shown here come from a donor over 45 with non-small cell lung cancer.

The chain recombines TRBV11-1 with TRBJ1-1, with D uncertain. V was pared by 5 bases and J by 2 bases, with 9 bases between. The length of the CDR3 is 13 residues. The germline gives CDR1 SGHAT, CDR2 FQDESV (reference sequence). CDR3 in amino acids: CASSPGDNTEAFF. For the CDR3, the DNA is TGTGCCAGCAGCCCCGGCGACAACACTGAAGCTTTCTTT.

This rearrangement joins TRBV11-2 to TRBJ1-1; D is unclear. The CDR3 has 13 amino acids. V lost 1 base to trimming and J lost 0 bases, with 3 bases between them. Germline CDR1 SGHAT, CDR2 FQNNGV. CDR3 DNA: TGTGCCAGCAGCTTAGTCGTGAACACTGAAGCTTTCTTT. Residues: CASSLVVNTEAFF.

The rearrangement uses TRBV28 and TRBJ1-2; D is undetermined. Germline CDR1 and CDR2: MDHEN and SYDVKM. Trimming took off 10 bases at V and 2 bases at J, with 20 bases between the two ends. The CDR3 totals 15 residues. The DNA of the CDR3 is TGTGCCAACAGATCAAGGAGTGGTACCAACTATGGCTACACCTTC. This codes for CANRSRSGTNYGYTF.

The sample holds many counts of this clonotype. The chain joins TRBV20-1 to TRBJ1-2, with TRBD1 as a possible D gene (5 bases). The V gene's germline CDR1 is DFQATT and CDR2 SNEGSKA (reference sequence). The germline V and J ends were trimmed by 6 bases and 10 bases, with 18 bases remaining between them. The CDR3 sequence is 12 residues long. The CDR3 nucleotides read TGCAGTGCCATACCGGGACCAAGGGACTACACCTTC. Translated, it gives CSAIPGPRDYTF.

In the case of this clonotype: A read error is the likely source, as a far larger clone sits one nucleotide away. The rearrangement links TRBV4-1 to TRBJ1-2; D remains unclear. Deletions cut 3 bases from V and 7 bases from J, with 9 bases between. The germline V gene encodes CDR1 MGHRA and CDR2 YSYEKL. The CDR3 length is 12 residues. The CDR3 DNA is TGCGCCAGCAGCCATGGAGAAGGTGGCTACACCTTC. It is translated as CASSHGEGGYTF.

With respect to this clonotype: This sequence may be a read error, since a much larger clone differs from it by one base. This chain joins TRBV10-2 and TRBJ2-5, with D unclear. Between the trimmed V and J ends, which lost 9 bases and 4 bases, there was a span of 12 bases. The germline V gene has CDR1 WSHSY and CDR2 SAAADI. The length of the CDR3 is 12 residues. CDR3 region: CARRGGSETQYF. The DNA for the CDR3 is TGCGCCAGACGAGGCGGATCAGAGACCCAGTACTTC.

The rearrangement uses TRBV28 and TRBJ1-2; the D is unclear. The length of the CDR3 is 15 residues. Trimming left V 7 bases short and J 5 bases short, with 20 bases between. Germline assignment: CDR1 MDHEN and CDR2 SYDVKM. CDR3 region: CASILQPATTYGYTF. CDR3 nucleotides: TGTGCCAGCATTCTTCAGCCTGCCACGACTTATGGCTACACCTTC.

Points on this clonotype: Given a far larger clone just one base away, this is likely a sequencing read error. This chain links TRBV6-2 or TRBV6-3 with TRBJ1-1; D gene unclear. From germline, CDR1 is MNHEY and CDR2 SVGEGT. This CDR3 spans 16 amino acids. CDR3 coding DNA: TGTGCCAGCAGTTACGGATGGGTCGCGGCGAACTCTGAAGCTTTCTTT. It specifies CASSYGWVAANSEAFF.

In this sample, this clonotype turned up many times. V gene TRBV5-6 combines with J gene TRBJ2-2; no reliable D call. CDR1 SGHDT and CDR2 YYEEEE come from the germline V gene. The CDR3 runs 12 residues. V was cut by 4 bases and J by 5 bases, with 6 bases left in between. The CDR3: CASSALTGELFF. The CDR3 DNA reads TGTGCCAGCAGCGCCTTGACCGGGGAGCTGTTTTTT.

This clonotype is deemed medium-sized. The V gene is TRBV28, the J gene TRBJ1-5; D is uncertain. Germline lookup yields CDR1 MDHEN and CDR2 SYDVKM. The CDR3 totals 13 residues. Trimming shortened V by 2 bases and J by 9 bases, and 11 bases separated the two germline ends. CDR3 in amino acids: CASSLGFAGPQHF. CDR3 sequence (DNA): TGTGCCAGCAGTTTAGGTTTCGCGGGGCCCCAGCATTTT.

The gene calls are TRBV11-3 and TRBJ2-1; 11 nucleotides match TRBD2. Germline-derived CDR1 and CDR2 are SGHNT and YENEEA. The CDR3 runs to 15 residues. Trimming removed 3 bases from V and 6 bases from J; junction bases left unmatched: 4. This CDR3 is CASSFGTSGTNEQFF. The CDR3 bases are TGTGCCAGCAGCTTTGGGACTAGCGGTACCAATGAGCAGTTCTTC.

In this sample, this clonotype turned up many times. This chain connects TRBV5-4 to TRBJ2-3; 11 bases are a match to TRBD2. The CDR3 covers 16 residues. V was clipped by 2 bases and J by 0 bases; unmatched bases: 2. CDR1 is SGHNT, CDR2 YYREEE, per germline (reference sequence). This chain's CDR3 is CASSFRLAGSTDTQYF. The CDR3 DNA reads TGTGCCAGCAGCTTCCGACTAGCGGGGAGCACAGATACGCAGTATTTT.

This clonotype has at least ten counts. The gene calls are TRBV4-2 and TRBJ1-3; D is unresolved. Trimming pared 0 bases from V and 0 bases from J, leaving 9 bases between. CDR3 length: 16 amino acids. Germline V gene sequence: CDR1 LGHNA, CDR2 YNFKEQ. The chain's CDR3 is CASSQDGRVSGNTIYF. DNA for the CDR3: TGTGCCAGCAGCCAAGATGGACGTGTCTCTGGAAACACCATATATTTT.

In its sample, this clonotype was seen many times. The chain employs TRBV12-3 or TRBV12-4 and TRBJ1-1; D uncertain. This CDR3 spans 14 amino acids. V lost 3 bases and J lost 0, with 8 bases in between. CDR3: CASSFGVMNTEAFF. The CDR3 coding sequence is TGTGCCAGCAGTTTTGGGGTAATGAACACTGAAGCTTTCTTT.

This clonotype was observed many times. This chain connects TRBV7-6 to TRBJ2-7; the match to TRBD1 covers 8 bases. Trimming cost V 5 bases and J 4 bases; bases outside gene matches: 4. Germline V gives CDR1 SGHVS, CDR2 FNYEAQ. The CDR3 contains 13 residues. CDR3 coding DNA: TGTGCCAGCAGCCAGGGGGCGCGGTACGAGCAGTACTTC. Translated, it gives CASSQGARYEQYF.

Many counts were recorded for this clonotype. The V gene is TRBV9, the J gene TRBJ2-5; TRBD2 agrees at 7 bases. V was clipped by 0 bases and J by 1 base; unmatched bases: 3. Germline V lookup: CDR1 SGDLS, CDR2 YYNGEE. The CDR3 length is 15 residues. CDR3 protein: CASSVVGGVQETQYF. The CDR3, as DNA: TGTGCCAGCAGCGTAGTGGGGGGGGTCCAAGAGACCCAGTACTTC.

This clonotype has ten or more counts. The chain couples TRBV9 to TRBJ2-3; tentative D call: TRBD1 (5 bases). Per germline, CDR1 SGDLS and CDR2 YYNGEE. Between the trimmed V and J ends, which lost 4 bases and 4 bases, there was a span of 13 bases. This CDR3 is built from 14 residues. CDR3 sequence reads: CASSPLGQADTQYF. The DNA for the CDR3 is TGTGCCAGCAGCCCGCTAGGACAAGCAGATACGCAGTATTTT. The complete variable domain, with remaining parts taken from reference TRBV9 and TRBJ2-3, reads DSGVTQTPKHLITATGQRVTLRCSPRSGDLSVYWYQQSLDQGLQFLIQYYNGEERAKGNILERFSAQQFPDLHSELNLSSLELGDSALYFCASSPLGQADTQYFGPGTRLTVL.

For this clonotype: A much larger clone differs from this one at a single base, so this may be a read error. The genes are TRBV9 and TRBJ2-1; perhaps TRBD1 as D (5 bases). This CDR3 is 13 amino acids long. In germline, CDR1 is SGDLS, CDR2 YYNGEE. V was pared by 1 base and J by 11 bases, with 13 bases between. CDR3 sequence (DNA): TGTGCCAGCAGCGTACAGGGCCAGAATAAGCAGTTCTTC. Its translation is CASSVQGQNKQFF.

By share, this clonotype counts as medium-sized. The rearrangement uses TRBV6-5 and TRBJ1-1, with no clear D. Germline CDR1 is MNHEY and CDR2 is SVGAGI. V shed 0 bases and J shed 4 bases, with 9 bases lying between them. The CDR3 spans 14 residues. For the CDR3, the DNA is TGTGCCAGCAGTTACTCGGCAGGCGGCACTGAAGCTTTCTTT. Translation: CASSYSAGGTEAFF.

This CDR3 is CASRELAGGGYNEQFF. The CDR3 coding sequence is TGTGCCAGCAGGGAACTAGCGGGAGGTGGCTACAATGAGCAGTTCTTC. The chain is built from TRBV2 and TRBJ2-1; TRBD2 aligns across 12 bases. V lost 6 bases and J lost 3; bases outside the gene matches: 6. The germline V gene has CDR1 SNHLY and CDR2 FYNNEI. The CDR3 extends over 16 amino acids. Based on the CDR3 plus reference TRBV2 and TRBJ2-1, the full variable domain is EPEVTQTPSHQVTQMGQEVILRCVPISNHLYFYWYRQILGQKVEFLVSFYNNEISEKSEIFDDQFSVERPDGSNFTLKIRSTKLEDSAMYFCASRELAGGGYNEQFFGPGTRLTVL.

This clonotype was found many times. This chain uses TRBV5-4 with TRBJ2-6, with D uncertain. The CDR3 has 15 amino acids. CDR1 is SGHNT, CDR2 YYREEE, per germline (reference sequence). Trimming took 3 bases from V and 1 from J, leaving 8 bases between them. The CDR3 region is CASSSLISGANVLTF. The CDR3 DNA reads as TGTGCCAGCAGCTCCCTAATATCTGGGGCCAACGTCCTGACTTTC. The full variable domain, with the rest looked up from reference TRBV5-4 and TRBJ2-6, is ETGVTQSPTHLIKTRGQQVTLRCSSQSGHNTVSWYQQALGQGPQFIFQYYREEENGRGNFPPRFSGLQFPNYSSELNVNALELDDSALYLCASSSLISGANVLTFGAGSRLTVL.

This clonotype was counted at least ten times. The DNA of the CDR3 is TGTGCCAGCAGCGTAGCTCGGGGTTTCGCGACCCAGTACTTC. Translation: CASSVARGFATQYF. The gene calls are TRBV9 and TRBJ2-5, with D perhaps matching TRBD2 (5 bases). The CDR3 extends over 14 amino acids. V was clipped by 0 bases and J by 7 bases, with 13 bases between them. From germline, CDR1 is SGDLS and CDR2 YYNGEE.

By frequency in the sample, this clonotype is medium-sized (0.01 to 0.1%). V and J are TRBV20-1 and TRBJ1-3; no clear D gene. Germline lookup yields CDR1 DFQATT and CDR2 SNEGSKA (reference sequence). The CDR3 consists of 14 residues. V lost 1 base and J lost 0, with 7 bases in between. The CDR3 sequence: CSARARNSGNTIYF. The CDR3, as DNA: TGCAGTGCTAGAGCCAGAAACTCTGGAAACACCATATATTTT.

This clonotype has a handful of counts. A far larger clone differs by one base, so this is likely a read error. The chain is built from TRBV6-9 and TRBJ2-2; no reliable D call. Germline CDR1 MNHGY, CDR2 SVAAGI. The CDR3 has 11 amino acids. CDR3 DNA: TGTGCCAGAAGTTACTTCAGGGAGCTGTTTTTT. It yields the protein CARSYFRELFF.

This clonotype appeared many times. The chain carries TRBV12-3 or TRBV12-4 and TRBJ2-1, with no clear D. This CDR3 spans 14 amino acids. Trimming removed 6 bases at V and 5 bases at J, with 14 bases between. Here the CDR3 DNA reads TGTGCCAGCAGCCCTGCCCAGACTGACAATGAGCAGTTCTTC. It encodes CASSPAQTDNEQFF.

The chain employs TRBV20-1 and TRBJ1-2, with TRBD1 as a possible D gene (6 bases). Germline V lookup: CDR1 DFQATT, CDR2 SNEGSKA (reference sequence). V was clipped by 5 bases and J by 6 bases, with 19 bases between them. CDR3 size: 14 residues. The CDR3, as DNA: TGCAGTGCTTATCCACCCTGGACAGTGGATGGCTACACCTTC. This codes for CSAYPPWTVDGYTF.

This clonotype is classed as medium-sized. V is TRBV20-1 and J is TRBJ2-3, with 13 bases aligning to TRBD2. V was pared by 3 bases and J by 6 bases, with 6 bases of the junction left unmatched. CDR1 and CDR2 from the germline V gene are DFQATT and SNEGSKA (reference sequence). The CDR3 is made up of 15 amino acids. CDR3: CSARGTSGEWDTQYF. In DNA, the CDR3 is TGCAGTGCTAGGGGGACTAGCGGGGAATGGGATACGCAGTATTTT.

This clonotype has just one count. A junction boundary mismatches the germline segment, possibly from a read error. This chain connects TRBV12-3 or TRBV12-4 to TRBJ1-5, with D unclear. This CDR3 has 12 amino acids. The CDR3, as DNA: TGTGCCAGCAGTTCGGTTGGGGAGCCCCATCATTTT. It is translated as CASSSVGEPHHF.

In regard to this clonotype: A read error likely explains this, since a far larger clone differs by one base. The V call is TRBV7-6, the J call TRBJ2-7, with TRBD2 identical over 9 bases. This CDR3 contains 14 residues. Germline-derived CDR1 and CDR2 are SGHVS and FNYEAQ. V was pared by 0 bases and J by 7 bases, with 4 bases of the junction left unmatched. For the CDR3, the DNA is TGTGCCAGCAGCTTAGCAGCGGGAGGCGATGAGCAGTACTTC. Translated, it gives CASSLAAGGDEQYF.

This clonotype was detected only once. The CDR3 does not end in the conserved phenylalanine or tryptophan, so this is likely a read error. The chain has TRBV6-1 and TRBJ2-5; 7 positions match TRBD2. There are 13 residues in the CDR3. Trimming at V came to 5 bases and at J to 5 bases, leaving 5 bases not matched to a gene. Germline CDR1 and CDR2: MNHNS and SASEGT. The CDR3 DNA is TGTGCCAGCAGTAGGCGGGAGTGGGAGACCCAGTACTCC. It codes for CASSRREWETQYS.

This clonotype was seen a few times. The rearrangement links TRBV20-1 to TRBJ2-7; 8 bases are shared with TRBD2. The CDR3 extends over 14 amino acids. V was pared by 3 bases and J by 5 bases, with 9 bases of the junction left unmatched. The germline gives CDR1 DFQATT, CDR2 SNEGSKA (reference sequence). In nucleotides, the CDR3 is TGCAGTGCTAGGGGGGATAGCGGGATCCACGAGCAGTACTTC. Protein sequence: CSARGDSGIHEQYF.

V and J are TRBV19 and TRBJ1-1, with unresolved D. The CDR3 is 12 residues long. With 5 bases removed from V and 0 bases from J, the gap between germline ends came to 4 bases. Germline-derived CDR1 and CDR2 are LNHDA and SQIVND (reference sequence). The CDR3 reads CASSLLNTEAFF. The CDR3 coding sequence is TGTGCCAGTAGTTTGCTGAACACTGAAGCTTTCTTT.